Following are 16 T cell receptor beta chains from one sample sequenced in a study of regulatory T cells in long-lasting Graves disease. Building of the TCR beta libraries involved iRepertoire HTBI primers and Arm-PCR of CDR3 regions. A single record per CDR3 protein comes from TCRdb applying MiXCR to the multiplex PCR reads. The sample lists approximately 690,000 distinct CDR3 sequences; about 30% were seen once. This sample's time point: persistent/refractory GD, antithyroid drugs over 5 years with positive TRAb. Generation of the TCR library employed RNA extracted from PBMCs. This specimen was peripheral blood mononuclear cells (PBMCs), taken when the disease was refractory, from a patient treated with antithyroid drugs. Source of these receptors: a female donor with Graves disease.

This clonotype was detected ten times or more. The chain couples TRBV12-3 or TRBV12-4 to TRBJ2-1; D not resolved. Trimming pared 3 bases from V and 7 bases from J, leaving 4 bases between. This CDR3 is built from 11 residues. CDR3 protein: CASSLRNEQFF. CDR3 nucleotide sequence: TGTGCCAGCAGTTTGAGGAATGAGCAGTTCTTC.

As for this clonotype: The junction does not match germline at one end; this may be a read error. This chain joins TRBV6-4 and TRBJ1-6; TRBD1 agrees at 7 bases. The V gene's germline CDR1 is MRHNA and CDR2 SNTAGT. The CDR3 has 15 residues. CDR3 sequence (DNA): TGTGCCAGCAGTTACTCGGGACAGTATAATTCACCCCTCCACTTT. It specifies CASSYSGQYNSPLHF.

Many counts were recorded for this clonotype. This chain links TRBV12-3 or TRBV12-4 with TRBJ1-1; TRBD1 agrees at 12 bases. The CDR3 extends over 19 amino acids. Trimming cost V 6 bases and J 4 bases; bases outside gene matches: 18. The CDR3 loop is CASSPLLGGTGGLRTEAFF. The CDR3 DNA sequence: TGTGCCAGCAGCCCACTTCTTGGGGGGACAGGGGGCCTGCGCACTGAAGCTTTCTTT.

This clonotype was counted ten times or more. The chain has TRBV28 and TRBJ2-7; weak D call: TRBD1 (8 bases). CDR1 and CDR2 from the germline V gene are MDHEN and SYDVKM. V was trimmed by 2 bases and J by 0 bases, leaving 23 bases between them. CDR3 size: 19 residues. CDR3 sequence: CASSLPDRAPSGSSYEQYF. In DNA, the CDR3 is TGTGCCAGCAGTTTACCGGACAGGGCGCCTAGCGGTAGCTCCTACGAGCAGTACTTC.

This chain connects TRBV6-2 or TRBV6-3 to TRBJ1-2; 8 bases align to TRBD1. Trimming took 2 bases from V and 6 from J; bases not matched to a gene: 14. Germline CDR1 reads MNHEY; CDR2 reads SVGEGT. The CDR3 is 17 amino acids. CDR3 region: CASSYPDRASLRNGYTF. CDR3 DNA sequence: TGTGCCAGCAGTTACCCGGACAGGGCCTCCCTAAGGAATGGCTACACCTTC.

This clonotype occurred a few times. V and J are TRBV5-1 and TRBJ2-7, with 7 positions matching TRBD1. This CDR3 has 17 residues. V lost 0 bases, J lost 2 bases, and 11 bases stayed unmatched. Germline V gene lookup returns CDR1 SGHRS and CDR2 YFSETQ. CDR3 protein: CASSLALTGAGTYEQYF. The DNA for the CDR3 is TGCGCCAGCAGCTTGGCCCTAACAGGGGCCGGGACCTACGAGCAGTACTTC.

In this sample, this clonotype turned up a few times. The chain joins TRBV7-2 to TRBJ1-4, with a weak D call TRBD1 (6 bases). The germline CDR1 and CDR2 sequences are SGHTA and FQGNSA. CDR3 length: 14 residues. Trimming left V 5 bases short and J 3 bases short, with 10 bases between. The CDR3 reads CASSRDTANEKLFF. The DNA of the CDR3 is TGTGCCAGCAGCCGGGACACCGCTAATGAAAAACTGTTTTTT. The full variable domain, its missing parts supplied by reference TRBV7-2 and TRBJ1-4, is GAGVSQSPSNKVTEKGKDVELRCDPISGHTALYWYRQSLGQGLEFLIYFQGNSAPDKSGLPSDRFSAERTGGSVSTLTIQRTQQEDSAVYLCASSRDTANEKLFFGSGTQLSVL.

This clonotype turned up a few times. CDR3 sequence (DNA): TGTGCCAGCAGTTTATTCCCAACGCAGCCCCAGCATTTT. Translating gives CASSLFPTQPQHF. This sequence joins TRBV27 and TRBJ1-5, with D uncertain. The length of the CDR3 is 13 residues. The ends were cut back, 1 base at V and 7 bases at J, with 8 bases in the middle. CDR1 and CDR2 (germline): MNHEY, SMNVEV (reference sequence).

This chain links TRBV10-3 with TRBJ1-2; D is ambiguous. V was clipped by 10 bases and J by 0 bases, with 12 bases between them. The CDR3 has 13 residues. Germline CDR1 ENHRY, CDR2 SYGVKD. The chain's CDR3 is CATQLEANYGYTF. CDR3 bases: TGTGCCACCCAGTTAGAAGCTAACTATGGCTACACCTTC.

This clonotype has a single count. V is TRBV29-1 and J is TRBJ2-7, with TRBD1 identical over 7 bases. The junction had 4 bases not matched to a gene; V was cut back by 7 bases and J by 1 base. The CDR3 has 12 amino acids. CDR1 is SQVTM and CDR2 is ANQGSEA in the germline V gene. The CDR3 DNA reads TGCAGCGCCGGACAGGTATCCTACGAGCAGTACTTC. This encodes CSAGQVSYEQYF.

This chain uses TRBV13 with TRBJ1-2; perhaps TRBD1 as D (6 bases). This CDR3 is built from 16 residues. V was shortened by 6 bases and J by 1 base, with 18 bases between the two germline ends. CDR1 and CDR2 from the germline V gene are PRHDT and FYEKMQ (reference sequence). The CDR3 DNA reads as TGTGCCAGCAGTTCAGACAGGAGAGAGATTAACTATGGCTACACCTTC. Its translation is CASSSDRREINYGYTF.

About this clonotype itself: This CDR3 is missing its conserved last phenylalanine or tryptophan, likely due to a read error. This chain links TRBV10-3 with TRBJ1-1; tentative D call: TRBD1 (5 bases). Germline CDR1 and CDR2: ENHRY and SYGVKD. V gave up 4 bases and J gave up 3 bases, with 15 bases separating them. The CDR3 has 15 residues. The chain's CDR3 is CAISGAGREDTEAFS. The CDR3 DNA follows: TGTGCCATCAGTGGGGCGGGGCGGGAGGACACTGAAGCTTTCTCT.

J is TRBJ2-7 and V is TRBV5-6; TRBD1 is a possible D gene (5 bases). V lost 4 bases and J lost 3, with 17 bases in between. Germline lookup yields CDR1 SGHDT and CDR2 YYEEEE. This CDR3 comprises 15 residues. This chain's CDR3 is CASSRLDQGNYEQYF. Here the CDR3 DNA reads TGTGCCAGCAGCCGGCTGGACCAGGGAAACTACGAGCAGTACTTC.

This clonotype showed up just a few times. The CDR3 spells CSARPPLLSNQPQHF. Written as DNA, the CDR3 is TGCAGTGCTAGACCGCCACTACTTAGCAATCAGCCCCAGCATTTT. V and J are TRBV20-1 and TRBJ1-5; D is unclear. Trimming left V 2 bases short and J 0 bases short, with 11 bases between. This CDR3 has 15 amino acids. Germline V lookup: CDR1 DFQATT, CDR2 SNEGSKA (reference sequence).

This clonotype was seen repeatedly, ten times or more. This sequence joins TRBV6-2 or TRBV6-3 and TRBJ2-7, with TRBD2 identical over 9 bases. Germline V gives CDR1 MNHEY, CDR2 SVGEGT. The CDR3 has 16 amino acids. V gave up 2 bases and J gave up 2 bases; unmatched junction bases: 7. In DNA form, the CDR3 reads TGTGCCAGCAGTTACCTTAGCGGGAGACCCACCTACGAGCAGTACTTC. Its translation is CASSYLSGRPTYEQYF.

This chain uses TRBV30 with TRBJ1-4; D call uncertain. Per germline, CDR1 GTSNPN and CDR2 SVGIG (reference sequence). This CDR3 contains 14 residues. Between the trimmed V and J ends, which lost 3 bases and 3 bases, there was a span of 11 bases. In DNA, the CDR3 is TGTGCCTGGAGAAGGAGAGTGTCTAATGAAAAACTGTTTTTT. This translates into CAWRRRVSNEKLFF.